This T cell receptor beta chain was documented in a study of T-cell memory formation after mild COVID-19. Study context: TCR clusters were largely donor specific. General study points: The finding that pre-infection memory included some responding clones suggested that cross-reactive memory joined. Nothing showed for sure that second-wave clones peaking on day 37 were SARS-CoV-2 specific.

Constant-segment primers were used for 5'RACE, and the resulting TCR alpha and TCR beta cDNA libraries carried sample barcodes and UMIs. From the 5' RACE reads, TCRdb called clonotypes with MiXCR, one entry per CDR3 protein. The sample contains approximately 190,000 distinct CDR3 sequences, about 16% of which appear only once. The CDR3 loop spans 13 amino acids. Trimming cost V 4 bases and J 4 bases, with 7 bases left between them. In the case of this clonotype: Antigen: not known.

Sequenced sample: PBMCs or a T cell subset sorted from them (not recorded which). The sequence was obtained from an adult woman who had mild COVID-19 (a few samples of this study predate the infection). Cell type and time point are not known. This chain connects TRBV12-3 or TRBV12-4 to TRBJ2-2, with D perhaps TRBD1 (5 bases). The CDR3: CASSWGSTGELFF. The CDR3 coding sequence is TGTGCCAGCAGTTGGGGCAGCACCGGGGAGCTGTTTTTT.